This T cell receptor beta chain was sequenced for a study of blood T cell repertoires in COVID-19. Clones were sequenced by immunoSEQ multiplex PCR, and TCRdb holds only the in-frame ones, with some missing. Of more than 300,000 clones in the sample, around 91% are singletons; the top ten hold around 3.5%. Per germline, CDR1 SQVTM and CDR2 ANQGSEA. The CDR3 loop spans 11 amino acids. V shed 7 bases and J shed 0 bases, with 6 bases lying between them. The clonotype comes from a woman in her late teens or twenties who had recovered from COVID-19. V gene TRBV29-1 combines with J gene TRBJ1-2; D is undetermined. Material: peripheral blood. The CDR3 spells CSANSNYGYTF. Here the CDR3 DNA reads TGCAGCGCTAATTCTAACTATGGCTACACCTTC. Together with reference TRBV29-1 and TRBJ1-2, the CDR3 gives the full variable domain: SAVISQKPSRDICQRGTSLTIQCQVDSQVTMMFWYRQQPGQSLTLIATANQGSEATYESGFVIDKFPISRPNLTFSTLTVSNMSPEDSSIYLCSANSNYGYTFGSGTRLTVV.